A few counts support the clone carrying this T cell receptor beta chain. The antigen is undetermined. The length of the CDR3 is 16 residues. Germline V gene lookup returns CDR1 SGHTA and CDR2 FQGNSA. The J segment lost 0 bases and the V segment lost 5 bases, leaving 7 bases of the junction unmatched. Since all of the isolated RNA was reverse transcribed, expressed TCRB transcripts were what got sequenced. Method: immunoSEQ multiplex PCR; TCRdb's copy keeps in-frame clones and lacks some. The table records 350,000 to 400,000 clones, over 9.5% of them present only once. The data are from a study of beta chain features in type 1 diabetes. As for the study in general: Across every sample, around 110,000,000 sorted cells were examined in total.

Study observations and caveats: Shortening of TCRB CDR3s, moderate but significant, appeared in all four CD4+ subsets of Type 1 diabetes patients. For patients and controls alike, PCR might favor shorter templates to the same degree. Still unanswered here is whether HLA type influences TCRB rearrangement. A closer apparent resemblance between naive, central memory and Treg TCRB repertoires was seen in patients than in healthy donors.

Sequencing used naive CD4+ T cells from blood. The TCR originated in a woman between 18 and 30 years old with type 1 diabetes. This rearrangement joins TRBV7-2 to TRBJ2-3; TRBD2 aligns across 8 bases. CDR3 nucleotide sequence: TGTGCCAGCAGCCGCATAGCGGGAACTAGCACAGATACGCAGTATTTT. This translates into CASSRIAGTSTDTQYF. Full variable domain (rest looked up from reference TRBV7-2 and TRBJ2-3): GAGVSQSPSNKVTEKGKDVELRCDPISGHTALYWYRQSLGQGLEFLIYFQGNSAPDKSGLPSDRFSAERTGGSVSTLTIQRTQQEDSAVYLCASSRIAGTSTDTQYFGPGTRLTVL.